Shown below are 18 T cell receptor beta chains from a single sample sequenced in a study of blood T cell repertoires in COVID-19. TCRdb keeps only in-frame clones here, not all; method: immunoSEQ multiplex PCR. Of more than 100,000 clones listed, approximately 88% were seen once; the top ten hold around 3.7%. Material for sequencing was peripheral blood. These TCRs come from a woman aged 55-69 years with acute or convalescent COVID-19.

V is TRBV15 and J is TRBJ2-6; possible D gene TRBD1, 6 bases. The CDR3 is 15 residues long. Trimming removed 8 bases at V and 1 base at J, with 12 bases between. CDR1 and CDR2 from the germline V gene are LNHNV and YYDKDF (reference sequence). The CDR3 DNA is TGTGCCACCGCTACGGGACAATCTGGGGCCAACGTCCTGACTTTC. The encoded protein is CATATGQSGANVLTF. Based on the CDR3 plus reference TRBV15 and TRBJ2-6, the full variable domain is DAMVIQNPRYQVTQFGKPVTLSCSQTLNHNVMYWYQQKSSQAPKLLFHYYDKDFNNEADTPDNFQSRRPNTSFCFLDIRSPGLGDTAMYLCATATGQSGANVLTFGAGSRLTVL.

The rearrangement links TRBV27 to TRBJ1-2; 7 bases match TRBD1. Per the germline V gene, CDR1 is MNHEY and CDR2 is SMNVEV (reference sequence). The V segment lost 6 bases and the J segment 7 bases; nucleotides outside the gene matches: 5. The CDR3 is made up of 12 amino acids. CDR3 in amino acids: CASSGTVGGYTF. The DNA for the CDR3 is TGTGCCAGCAGCGGGACAGTGGGTGGCTACACCTTC.

The chain is built from TRBV5-1 and TRBJ2-7; a possible D gene is TRBD1 (6 bases). V lost 0 bases, J lost 2 bases, and 18 bases lay in between. The CDR3 contains 17 residues. Germline lookup yields CDR1 SGHRS and CDR2 YFSETQ. The CDR3 protein is CASSLVVGTTIPYEQYF. CDR3 bases: TGCGCCAGCAGCTTGGTTGTAGGGACAACAATCCCCTACGAGCAGTACTTC. The full variable domain, completed using reference TRBV5-1 and TRBJ2-7, is KAGVTQTPRYLIKTRGQQVTLSCSPISGHRSVSWYQQTPGQGLQFLFEYFSETQRNKGNFPGRFSGRQFSNSRSEMNVSTLELGDSALYLCASSLVVGTTIPYEQYFGPGTRLTVT.

The CDR3 protein is CASSSHHGAGGADTQYF. The CDR3 DNA reads TGTGCCAGCAGCTCTCACCACGGAGCGGGAGGAGCAGATACGCAGTATTTT. V usage is TRBV5-4 and J usage is TRBJ2-3, with 9 bases aligning to TRBD2. The V gene's germline CDR1 is SGHNT and CDR2 YYREEE (reference sequence). V lost 3 bases to trimming and J lost 4 bases; unmatched junction nucleotides: 12. This CDR3 comprises 17 residues.

CDR3 in amino acids: CASSPGQANYGYTF. CDR3 DNA sequence: TGTGCCAGCAGTCCGGGACAGGCGAACTATGGCTACACCTTC. The V and J genes are TRBV9 and TRBJ1-2; 8 bases align to TRBD1. CDR3 length: 14 amino acids. CDR1 and CDR2 (germline): SGDLS, YYNGEE. Germline trimming cut 5 bases from V and 2 bases from J; bases unmatched to any gene: 5.

The V gene is TRBV28, the J gene TRBJ2-3; D is possibly TRBD2 (6 bases). CDR1 and CDR2 from the germline V gene are MDHEN and SYDVKM. Trimming pared 5 bases from V and 1 base from J, leaving 16 bases between. The CDR3 is 16 amino acids. The CDR3 spells CASSTIGGIGTDTQYF. For the CDR3, the DNA is TGTGCCAGCAGTACCATCGGGGGAATTGGCACAGATACGCAGTATTTT.

This clone has only one observation. This chain connects TRBV4-1 to TRBJ1-1; D is perhaps TRBD1 (6 bases). Germline V gene sequence: CDR1 MGHRA, CDR2 YSYEKL. The CDR3 totals 14 residues. V was cut by 5 bases and J by 6 bases, with 16 bases left in between. CDR3 nucleotides: TGCGCCAGCAGCTTTAGGGCGAAGGGGGCTGAAGCTTTCTTT. It encodes CASSFRAKGAEAFF.

The chain carries TRBV6-6 and TRBJ1-2; no definite D call. This CDR3 has 11 amino acids. Germline V gene sequence: CDR1 MNHNY, CDR2 SVGAGI (reference sequence). V shed 5 bases and J shed 13 bases, with 14 bases lying between them. The CDR3 sequence is CASSQRSARTF. CDR3 in DNA: TGTGCCAGCAGTCAGAGATCTGCGCGCACCTTC.

The rearrangement links TRBV6-1 to TRBJ1-2; maybe TRBD1 (6 bases). The V gene's germline CDR1 is MNHNS and CDR2 SASEGT. The V end lost 2 bases, the J end lost 4 bases, and 11 bases lay between the germline ends. The CDR3 runs to 14 residues. CDR3 sequence: CASSEIGGFYGYTF. CDR3 DNA sequence: TGTGCCAGCAGTGAAATAGGGGGTTTCTATGGCTACACCTTC.

DNA of the CDR3: TGCGCCAGCAGCTCCATGCCGGTGCCTAGCACAGATACGCAGTATTTT. This encodes CASSSMPVPSTDTQYF. V gene TRBV5-1 combines with J gene TRBJ2-3; no clear D. The germline V gene encodes CDR1 SGHRS and CDR2 YFSETQ. Trimming cost V 3 bases and J 0 bases, with 14 bases left between them. The CDR3 is 16 residues long.

The J gene is TRBJ2-1, the V gene TRBV6-5, with a weak D call TRBD2 (5 bases). The CDR3 consists of 14 residues. Germline V gene data show CDR1 as MNHEY and CDR2 as SVGAGI. Trimming removed 6 bases at V and 2 bases at J, with 11 bases between. The CDR3, as DNA: TGTGCCAGCAGGCACCGAGCGGCCTACAATGAGCAGTTCTTC. Translated, it gives CASRHRAAYNEQFF.

The chain combines TRBV19 with TRBJ1-1, with 9 bases lining up with TRBD1. CDR1 and CDR2 from the germline V gene are LNHDA and SQIVND (reference sequence). This CDR3 contains 13 residues. Losses at the gene ends were 5 bases for V and 5 bases for J; bases not matched to a gene: 3. DNA of the CDR3: TGTGCCAGTAGTCACAGGGGGCGGACTGAAGCTTTCTTT. As protein: CASSHRGRTEAFF.

The chain uses TRBV5-1 and TRBJ1-4; a possible D gene is TRBD1 (6 bases). The V end was cut by 0 bases, the J end by 7 bases, with 10 bases between. The CDR3 extends over 14 amino acids. Per the germline V gene, CDR1 is SGHRS and CDR2 is YFSETQ. The CDR3 DNA sequence: TGCGCCAGCAGCTTGGAGGGGGTGGGTGAAAAACTGTTTTTT. The encoded protein is CASSLEGVGEKLFF.

V is TRBV7-2 and J is TRBJ2-4, with 9 positions matching TRBD1. Germline V gives CDR1 SGHTA, CDR2 FQGNSA. The CDR3 is 14 residues long. J lost 9 bases, V lost 5 bases, and 8 bases had no gene match. This CDR3 reads CASSPQGQGTIQYF. CDR3 nucleotide sequence: TGTGCCAGCAGCCCGCAGGGACAGGGTACCATTCAGTACTTC.

This clone is a singleton in its sample. V is TRBV19 and J is TRBJ1-2, with 9 bases that match TRBD1. This CDR3 comprises 13 residues. Trimming cost V 6 bases and J 4 bases; bases outside gene matches: 3. Germline assignment: CDR1 LNHDA and CDR2 SQIVND (reference sequence). The CDR3 protein is CASRETGGYGYTF. CDR3 nucleotides: TGTGCCAGTAGAGAGACAGGGGGCTATGGCTACACCTTC.

This chain uses TRBV11-2 with TRBJ2-3; tentatively, D is TRBD2 (5 bases). Trimming shortened V by 8 bases and J by 3 bases, and 12 bases separated the two germline ends. Germline V lookup: CDR1 SGHAT, CDR2 FQNNGV. There are 13 residues in the CDR3. CDR3 in amino acids: CASRQSGTDTQYF. The CDR3 nucleotides read TGTGCCAGCCGGCAATCGGGAACAGATACGCAGTATTTT.

The chain joins TRBV28 to TRBJ2-1, with 14 bases matching TRBD2. Germline trimming cut 6 bases from V and 3 bases from J; bases unmatched to any gene: 4. The CDR3 is made up of 16 amino acids. Germline loops: CDR1 MDHEN, CDR2 SYDVKM. This CDR3 reads CASSRLAGGHYNEQFF. The CDR3 region has the DNA TGTGCCAGCAGCAGACTAGCGGGAGGGCACTACAATGAGCAGTTCTTC.

V is TRBV7-6 and J is TRBJ2-5, with 10 bases that match TRBD1. Germline V gives CDR1 SGHVS, CDR2 FNYEAQ. The length of the CDR3 is 15 residues. The V segment lost 6 bases and the J segment 4 bases; nucleotides outside the gene matches: 8. CDR3 coding DNA: TGTGCCAGCAGGGGGACAGGGGAAGGTGGAGAGACCCAGTACTTC. Its translation: CASRGTGEGGETQYF.